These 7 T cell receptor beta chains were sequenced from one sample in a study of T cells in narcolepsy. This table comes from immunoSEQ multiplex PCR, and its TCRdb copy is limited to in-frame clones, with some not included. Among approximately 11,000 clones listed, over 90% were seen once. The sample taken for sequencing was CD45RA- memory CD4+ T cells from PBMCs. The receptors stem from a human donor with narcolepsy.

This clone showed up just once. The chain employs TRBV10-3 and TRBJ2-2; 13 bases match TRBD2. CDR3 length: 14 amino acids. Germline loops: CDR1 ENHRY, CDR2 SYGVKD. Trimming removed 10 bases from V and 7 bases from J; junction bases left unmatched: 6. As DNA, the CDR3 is TGTGCCACCGGGACTAGCGGGATAGGCGGGGAGCTGTTTTTT. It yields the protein CATGTSGIGGELFF.

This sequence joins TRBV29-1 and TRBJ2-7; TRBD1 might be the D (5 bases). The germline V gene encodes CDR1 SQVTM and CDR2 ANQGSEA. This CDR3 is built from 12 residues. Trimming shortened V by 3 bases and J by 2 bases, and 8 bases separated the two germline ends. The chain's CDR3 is CSVDDSAYEQYF. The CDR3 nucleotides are TGCAGCGTTGACGACAGTGCCTACGAGCAGTACTTC.

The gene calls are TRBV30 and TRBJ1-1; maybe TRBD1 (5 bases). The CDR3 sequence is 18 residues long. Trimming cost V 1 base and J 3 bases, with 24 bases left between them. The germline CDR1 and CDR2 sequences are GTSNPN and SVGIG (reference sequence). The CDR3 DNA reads TGTGCCTGGAGTGCCGCGCTATCGTGGGAAGGGGCGGACACTGAAGCTTTCTTT. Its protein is CAWSAALSWEGADTEAFF.

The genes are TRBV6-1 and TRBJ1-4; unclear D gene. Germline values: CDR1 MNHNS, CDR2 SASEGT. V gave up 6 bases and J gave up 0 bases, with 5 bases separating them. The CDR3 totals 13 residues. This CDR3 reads CASRRATNEKLFF. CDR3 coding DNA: TGTGCCAGCAGGAGGGCAACTAATGAAAAACTGTTTTTT.

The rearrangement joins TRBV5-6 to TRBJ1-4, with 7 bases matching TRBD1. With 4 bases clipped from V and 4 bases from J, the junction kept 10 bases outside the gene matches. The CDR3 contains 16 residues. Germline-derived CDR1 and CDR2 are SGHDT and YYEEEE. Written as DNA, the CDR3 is TGTGCCAGCAGCGCGAGAACCAGGGGGTTTAATGAAAAACTGTTTTTT. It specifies CASSARTRGFNEKLFF.

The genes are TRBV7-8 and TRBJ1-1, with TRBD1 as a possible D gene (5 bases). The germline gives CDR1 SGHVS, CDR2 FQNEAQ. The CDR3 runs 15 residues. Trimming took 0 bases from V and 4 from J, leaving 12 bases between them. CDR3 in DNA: TGTGCCAGCAGCTTAGCGCCATGGGGGGGCACTGAAGCTTTCTTT. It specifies CASSLAPWGGTEAFF.

DNA of the CDR3: TGTGCCAGCAGCCCAGACAGGGGGAACACTGAAGCTTTCTTT. Its translation: CASSPDRGNTEAFF. The rearrangement links TRBV7-8 to TRBJ1-1; 8 bases line up with TRBD1. The germline V gene encodes CDR1 SGHVS and CDR2 FQNEAQ. Losses at the gene ends were 5 bases for V and 1 base for J; bases not matched to a gene: 3. The CDR3 contains 14 residues.